Shown below are 2 T cell receptor beta chains from a single sample sequenced in a study of shared clonotypes between healthy human individuals. Measured with immunoSEQ multiplex PCR; TCRdb has only the in-frame clones, and not every one. The sample holds approximately 2.1 million clones; 80% to 95% are singletons and the top ten take about 0.37%. Sample: naive CD4+ T cells from PBMCs. Regarding subset: CD45RA+ positively selected. Receptors were obtained from a man younger than 35 in good health. Some clones in this sample may be carry-over from other donors' samples.

The J gene is TRBJ2-5, the V gene TRBV30, with D perhaps TRBD1 (5 bases). The assigned J gene may be wrong: the sequence end matches TRBJ2-7 better. Germline CDR1 is GTSNPN and CDR2 is SVGIG (reference sequence). CDR3 length: 13 amino acids. The CDR3 reads CAWSVDSSYEQYF. CDR3 DNA sequence: TGTGCCTGGAGTGTAGACAGCTCCTACGAGCAGTACTTC.

The chain recombines TRBV5-8 with TRBJ2-6, with 7 bases matching TRBD1. Unmatched junction bases numbered 10, after V lost 3 bases and J lost 1 base. Germline V gives CDR1 SGHTS, CDR2 YDEGEE. There are 18 residues in the CDR3. The CDR3 nucleotides are TGTGCCAGCAGCTCGGGACAGCCTCTTAGTTCTGGGGCCAACGTCCTGACTTTC. Protein sequence: CASSSGQPLSSGANVLTF.